This T cell receptor beta chain emerged from a study of neurological immune-mediated disorders. TCRdb fed the 5' RACE reads into MiXCR, producing one record per CDR3 protein. The repertoire holds 87,000 or so distinct CDR3 sequences, with 3% to 4% as singletons. In germline, CDR1 is DFQATT, CDR2 SNEGSKA (reference sequence). V was pared by 6 bases and J by 4 bases, with 3 bases of the junction left unmatched. CDR3 length: 12 residues. At least ten counts were recorded for this clonotype. The TCR sequence derives from a woman aged 45 to 65 with multiple sclerosis. What was sequenced was PBMCs. The chain uses TRBV20-1 and TRBJ2-7; TRBD2 agrees at 10 bases. The CDR3 sequence: CSAAGGRYEQYF. The CDR3, as DNA: TGCAGTGCAGCGGGGGGGCGATACGAGCAGTACTTC.